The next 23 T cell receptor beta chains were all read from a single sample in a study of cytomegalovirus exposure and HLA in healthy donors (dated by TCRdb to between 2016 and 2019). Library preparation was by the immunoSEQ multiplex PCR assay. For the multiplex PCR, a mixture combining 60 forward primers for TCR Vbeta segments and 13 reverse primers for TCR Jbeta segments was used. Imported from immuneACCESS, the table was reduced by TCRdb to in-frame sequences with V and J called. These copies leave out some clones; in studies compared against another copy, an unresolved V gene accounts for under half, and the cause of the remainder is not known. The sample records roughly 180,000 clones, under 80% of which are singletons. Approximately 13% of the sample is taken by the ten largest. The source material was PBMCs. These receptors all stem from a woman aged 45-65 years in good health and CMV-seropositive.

CDR3 coding DNA: TGTGCCAGCAGTCCCGTGGTAGGGGCCTCCTACGAGCAGTACTTC. Its translation is CASSPVVGASYEQYF. The chain combines TRBV7-9 with TRBJ2-7; weak D call: TRBD1 (5 bases). This CDR3 is 15 amino acids long. V lost 6 bases, J lost 0 bases, and 15 bases lay in between. CDR1 SEHNR and CDR2 FQNEAQ come from the germline V gene (reference sequence).

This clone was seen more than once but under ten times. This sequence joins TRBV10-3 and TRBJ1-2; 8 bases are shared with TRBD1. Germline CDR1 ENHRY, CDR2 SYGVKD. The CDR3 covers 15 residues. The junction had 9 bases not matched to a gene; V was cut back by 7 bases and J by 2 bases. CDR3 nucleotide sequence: TGTGCCATCACCCACGGGACAGGCGCGAACTATGGCTACACCTTC. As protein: CAITHGTGANYGYTF.

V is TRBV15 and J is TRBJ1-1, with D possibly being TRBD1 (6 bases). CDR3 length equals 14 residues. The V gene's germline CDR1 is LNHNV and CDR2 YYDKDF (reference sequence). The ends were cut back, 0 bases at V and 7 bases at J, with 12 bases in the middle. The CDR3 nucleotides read TGTGCCACCAGCAGAGACAGGGGACCTTATGAAGCTTTCTTT. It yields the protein CATSRDRGPYEAFF.

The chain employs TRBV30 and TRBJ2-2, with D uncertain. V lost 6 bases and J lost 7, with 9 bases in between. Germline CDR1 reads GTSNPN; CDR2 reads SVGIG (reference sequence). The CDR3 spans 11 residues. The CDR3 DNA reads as TGTGCCTGCCGCGACATCGGGGAGCTGTTTTTT. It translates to CACRDIGELFF.

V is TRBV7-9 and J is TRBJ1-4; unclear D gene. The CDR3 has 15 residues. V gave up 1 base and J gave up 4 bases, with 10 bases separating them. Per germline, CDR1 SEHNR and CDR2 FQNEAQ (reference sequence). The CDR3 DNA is TGTGCCAGCAGCTTAGTTATCGGACTTAATGAAAAACTGTTTTTT. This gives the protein CASSLVIGLNEKLFF.

The CDR3 is CASSLRGTGELFF. The DNA of the CDR3 is TGTGCCAGCAGCTTGAGGGGGACCGGGGAGCTGTTTTTT. V gene TRBV11-3 combines with J gene TRBJ2-2; maybe TRBD1 (6 bases). V gave up 3 bases and J gave up 5 bases, with 7 bases separating them. Germline V gives CDR1 SGHNT, CDR2 YENEEA. The CDR3 contains 13 residues. Looking up the rest from reference TRBV11-3 and TRBJ2-2 gives the full variable domain: EAGVVQSPRYKIIEKKQPVAFWCNPISGHNTLYWYLQNLGQGPELLIRYENEEAVDDSQLPKDRFSAERLKGVDSTLKIQPAELGDSAVYLCASSLRGTGELFFGEGSRLTVL.

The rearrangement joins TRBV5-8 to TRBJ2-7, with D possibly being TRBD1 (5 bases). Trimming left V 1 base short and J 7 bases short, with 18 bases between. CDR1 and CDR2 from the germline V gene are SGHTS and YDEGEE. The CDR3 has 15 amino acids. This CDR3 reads CASSLRGLWSEEQYF. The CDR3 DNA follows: TGTGCCAGCAGCTTGAGGGGTCTATGGTCTGAAGAGCAGTACTTC.

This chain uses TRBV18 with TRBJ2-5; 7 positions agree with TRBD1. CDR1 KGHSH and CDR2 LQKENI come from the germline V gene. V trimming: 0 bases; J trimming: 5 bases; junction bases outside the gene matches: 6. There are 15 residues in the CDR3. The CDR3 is CASSPPQGSRETQYF. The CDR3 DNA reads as TGTGCCAGCTCACCACCACAGGGGAGTAGGGAGACCCAGTACTTC.

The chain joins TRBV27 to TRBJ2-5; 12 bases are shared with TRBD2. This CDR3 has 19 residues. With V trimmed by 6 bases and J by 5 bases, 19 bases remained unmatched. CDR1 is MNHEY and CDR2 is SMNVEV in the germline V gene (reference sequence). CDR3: CASSLLGGLAGGPSETQYF. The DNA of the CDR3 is TGTGCCAGCAGCCTGTTAGGGGGCCTAGCGGGGGGGCCGAGCGAGACCCAGTACTTC.

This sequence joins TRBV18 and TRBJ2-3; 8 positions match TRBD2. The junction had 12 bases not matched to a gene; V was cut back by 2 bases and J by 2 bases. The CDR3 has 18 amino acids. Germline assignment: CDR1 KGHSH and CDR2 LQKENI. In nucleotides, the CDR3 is TGTGCCAGCTCACCAGAGCGGGGGCGATATGGGGACACAGATACGCAGTATTTT. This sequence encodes CASSPERGRYGDTDTQYF. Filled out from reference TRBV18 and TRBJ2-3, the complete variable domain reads NAGVMQNPRHLVRRRGQEARLRCSPMKGHSHVYWYRQLPEEGLKFMVYLQKENIIDESGMPKERFSAEFPKEGPSILRIQQVVRGDSAAYFCASSPERGRYGDTDTQYFGPGTRLTVL.

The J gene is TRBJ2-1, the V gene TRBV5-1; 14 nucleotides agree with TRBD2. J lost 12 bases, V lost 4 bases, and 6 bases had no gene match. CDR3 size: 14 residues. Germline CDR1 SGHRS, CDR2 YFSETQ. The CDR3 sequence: CASSPGTSGGRQFF. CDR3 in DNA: TGCGCCAGCAGCCCCGGGACTAGCGGGGGTCGGCAGTTCTTC.

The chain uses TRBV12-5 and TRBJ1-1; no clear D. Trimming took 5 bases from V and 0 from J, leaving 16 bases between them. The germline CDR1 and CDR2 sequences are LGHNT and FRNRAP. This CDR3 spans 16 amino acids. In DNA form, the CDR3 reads TGTGCTAGTGGTCCCCGGTTTGGGCGAATGAACACTGAAGCTTTCTTT. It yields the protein CASGPRFGRMNTEAFF.

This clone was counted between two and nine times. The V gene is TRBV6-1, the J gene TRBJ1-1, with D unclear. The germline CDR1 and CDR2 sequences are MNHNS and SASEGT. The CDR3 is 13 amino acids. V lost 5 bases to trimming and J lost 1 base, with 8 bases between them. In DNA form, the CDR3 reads TGTGCCAGCAGTTCGACGGGGAACACTGAAGCTTTCTTT. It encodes CASSSTGNTEAFF.

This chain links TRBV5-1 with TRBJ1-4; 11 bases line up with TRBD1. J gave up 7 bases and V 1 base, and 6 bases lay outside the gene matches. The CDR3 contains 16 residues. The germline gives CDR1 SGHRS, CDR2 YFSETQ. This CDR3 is CASSLRTGGRVEKLFF. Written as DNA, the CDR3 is TGCGCCAGCAGCTTGAGGACAGGGGGCAGAGTTGAAAAACTGTTTTTT.

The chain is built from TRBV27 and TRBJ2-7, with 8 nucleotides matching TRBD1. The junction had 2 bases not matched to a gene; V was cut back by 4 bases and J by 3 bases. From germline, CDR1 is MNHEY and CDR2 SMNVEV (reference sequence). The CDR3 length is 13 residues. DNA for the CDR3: TGTGCCAGCAGTTCGGGACAGGTCTACGAGCAGTACTTC. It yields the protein CASSSGQVYEQYF.

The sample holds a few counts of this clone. CDR3 DNA sequence: TGTGCCAGCTTAAGGAGGGCAGGAATGAACACTGAAGCTTTCTTT. It translates to CASLRRAGMNTEAFF. The chain is built from TRBV6-4 and TRBJ1-1; D is unclear. Per germline, CDR1 MRHNA and CDR2 SNTAGT. Trimming removed 8 bases at V and 0 bases at J, with 16 bases between. This CDR3 is 15 amino acids long.

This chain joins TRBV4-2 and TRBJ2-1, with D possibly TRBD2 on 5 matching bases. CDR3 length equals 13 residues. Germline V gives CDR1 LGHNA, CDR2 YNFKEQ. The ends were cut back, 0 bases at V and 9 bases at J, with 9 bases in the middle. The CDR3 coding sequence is TGTGCCAGCAGCCAAGATCAAGCGGTTGAGCAGTTCTTC. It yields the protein CASSQDQAVEQFF.

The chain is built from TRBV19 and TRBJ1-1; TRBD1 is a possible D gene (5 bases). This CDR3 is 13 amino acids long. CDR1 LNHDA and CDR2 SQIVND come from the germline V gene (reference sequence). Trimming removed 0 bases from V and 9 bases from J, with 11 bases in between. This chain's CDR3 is CASSIDRRVQAFF. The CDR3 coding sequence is TGTGCCAGTAGTATAGATCGCAGGGTCCAAGCTTTCTTT.

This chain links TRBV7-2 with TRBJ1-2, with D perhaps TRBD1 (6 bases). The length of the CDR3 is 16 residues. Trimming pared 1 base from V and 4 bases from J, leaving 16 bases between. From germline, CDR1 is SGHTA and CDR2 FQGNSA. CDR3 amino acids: CASSLVGANRGYGYTF. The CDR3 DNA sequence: TGTGCCAGCAGCTTAGTGGGGGCGAACCGGGGCTATGGCTACACCTTC.

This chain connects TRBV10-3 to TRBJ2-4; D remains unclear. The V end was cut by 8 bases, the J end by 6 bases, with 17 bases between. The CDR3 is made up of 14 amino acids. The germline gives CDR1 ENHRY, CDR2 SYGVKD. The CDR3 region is CAIGHGPGGNIQYF. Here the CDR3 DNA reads TGTGCCATCGGCCATGGCCCTGGCGGAAACATTCAGTACTTC.

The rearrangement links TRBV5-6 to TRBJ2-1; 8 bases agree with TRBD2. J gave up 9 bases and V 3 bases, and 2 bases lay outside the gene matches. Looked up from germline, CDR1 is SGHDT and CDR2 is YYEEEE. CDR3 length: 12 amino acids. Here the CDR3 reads CASSWTSTEQFF. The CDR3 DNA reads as TGTGCCAGCAGCTGGACTAGCACTGAGCAGTTCTTC.

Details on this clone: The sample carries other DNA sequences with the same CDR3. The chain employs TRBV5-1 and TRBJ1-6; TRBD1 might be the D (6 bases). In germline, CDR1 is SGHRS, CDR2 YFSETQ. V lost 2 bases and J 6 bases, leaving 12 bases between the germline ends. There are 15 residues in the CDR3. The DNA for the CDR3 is TGCGCCAGCAGCTTAGGGCAGGGGAGTAATTCACCCCTCCACTTT. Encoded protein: CASSLGQGSNSPLHF.

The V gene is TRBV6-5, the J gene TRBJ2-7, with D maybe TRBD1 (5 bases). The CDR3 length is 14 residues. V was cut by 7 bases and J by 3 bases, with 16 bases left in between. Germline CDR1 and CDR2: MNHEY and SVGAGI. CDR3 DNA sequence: TGTGCCAGCAAAAAGGGGCAGGGCCGCTACGAGCAGTACTTC. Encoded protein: CASKKGQGRYEQYF.